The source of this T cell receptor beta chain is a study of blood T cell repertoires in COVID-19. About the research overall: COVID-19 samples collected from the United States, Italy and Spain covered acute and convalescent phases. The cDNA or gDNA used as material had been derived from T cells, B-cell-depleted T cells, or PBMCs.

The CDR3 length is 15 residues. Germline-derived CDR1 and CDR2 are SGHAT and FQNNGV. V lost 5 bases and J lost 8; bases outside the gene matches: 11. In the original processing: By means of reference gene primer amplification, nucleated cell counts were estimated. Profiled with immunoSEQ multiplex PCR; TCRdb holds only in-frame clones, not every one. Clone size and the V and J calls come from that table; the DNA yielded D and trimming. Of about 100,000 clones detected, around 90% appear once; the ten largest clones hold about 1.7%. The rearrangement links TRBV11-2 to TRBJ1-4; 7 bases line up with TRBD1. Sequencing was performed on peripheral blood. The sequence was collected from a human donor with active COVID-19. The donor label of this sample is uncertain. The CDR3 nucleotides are TGTGCCAGCAGCACCCAGGCGACAGGGAGGGAAAAACTGTTTTTT. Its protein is CASSTQATGREKLFF.